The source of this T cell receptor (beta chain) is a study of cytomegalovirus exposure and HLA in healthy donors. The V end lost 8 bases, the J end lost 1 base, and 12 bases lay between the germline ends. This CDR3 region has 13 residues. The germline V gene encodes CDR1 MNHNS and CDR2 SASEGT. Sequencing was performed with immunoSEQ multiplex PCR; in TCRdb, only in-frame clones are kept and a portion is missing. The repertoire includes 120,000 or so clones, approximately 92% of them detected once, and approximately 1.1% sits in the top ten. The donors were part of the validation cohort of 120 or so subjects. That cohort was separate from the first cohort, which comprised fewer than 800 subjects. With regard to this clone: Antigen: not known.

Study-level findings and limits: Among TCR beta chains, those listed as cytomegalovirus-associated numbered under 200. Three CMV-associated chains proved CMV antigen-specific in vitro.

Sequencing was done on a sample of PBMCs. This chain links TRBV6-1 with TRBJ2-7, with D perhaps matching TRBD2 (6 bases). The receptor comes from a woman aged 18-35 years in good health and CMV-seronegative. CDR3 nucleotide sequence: TGTGCCAGCGGGGGGATGAATTCCTACGAGCAGTACGTC. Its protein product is CASGGMNSYEQYV.